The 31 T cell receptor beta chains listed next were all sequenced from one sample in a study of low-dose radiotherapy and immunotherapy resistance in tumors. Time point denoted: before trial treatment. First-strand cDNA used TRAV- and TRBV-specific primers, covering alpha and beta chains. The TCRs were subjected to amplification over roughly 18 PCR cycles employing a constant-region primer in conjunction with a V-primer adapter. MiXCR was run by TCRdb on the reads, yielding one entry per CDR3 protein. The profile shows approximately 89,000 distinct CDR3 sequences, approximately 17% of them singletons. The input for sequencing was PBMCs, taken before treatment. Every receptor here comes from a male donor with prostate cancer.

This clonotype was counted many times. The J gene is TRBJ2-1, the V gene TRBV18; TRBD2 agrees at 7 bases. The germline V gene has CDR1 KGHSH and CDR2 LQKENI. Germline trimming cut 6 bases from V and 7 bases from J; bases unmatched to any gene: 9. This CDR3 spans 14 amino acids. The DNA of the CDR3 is TGTGCCAGCTCCCTTGGACTAGACCTAAATGAGCAGTTCTTC. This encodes CASSLGLDLNEQFF.

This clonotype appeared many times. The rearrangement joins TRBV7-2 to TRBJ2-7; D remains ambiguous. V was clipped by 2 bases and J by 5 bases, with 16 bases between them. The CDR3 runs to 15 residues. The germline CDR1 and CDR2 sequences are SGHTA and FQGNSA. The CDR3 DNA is TGTGCCAGCAGCTTAAACTGGCTGTTAGTCCACGAGCAGTACTTC. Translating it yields CASSLNWLLVHEQYF.

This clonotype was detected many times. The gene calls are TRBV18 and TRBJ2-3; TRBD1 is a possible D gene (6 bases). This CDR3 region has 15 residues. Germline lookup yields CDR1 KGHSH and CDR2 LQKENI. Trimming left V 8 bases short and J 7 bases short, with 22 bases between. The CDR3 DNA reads TGTGCCAGCGCCGTGGGGGCCGAAGCAATAAATACGCAGTATTTT. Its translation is CASAVGAEAINTQYF.

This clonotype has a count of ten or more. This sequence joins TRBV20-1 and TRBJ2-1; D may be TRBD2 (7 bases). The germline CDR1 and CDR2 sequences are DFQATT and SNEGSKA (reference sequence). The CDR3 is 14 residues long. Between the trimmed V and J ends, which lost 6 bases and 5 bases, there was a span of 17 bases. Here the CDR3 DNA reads TGCAGTGCGCCGTTGCGGGGGCCCCACAATGAGCAGTTCTTC. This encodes CSAPLRGPHNEQFF.

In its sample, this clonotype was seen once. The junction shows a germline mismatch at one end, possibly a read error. CDR3 loop: CDSTLGDVGSPLHF. Written as DNA, the CDR3 is TGTGACAGCACCTTAGGCGATGTTGGTTCACCCCTCCACTTT. The J gene is TRBJ1-6, the V gene TRBV12-3 or TRBV12-4, with no clear D. CDR3 size: 14 residues.

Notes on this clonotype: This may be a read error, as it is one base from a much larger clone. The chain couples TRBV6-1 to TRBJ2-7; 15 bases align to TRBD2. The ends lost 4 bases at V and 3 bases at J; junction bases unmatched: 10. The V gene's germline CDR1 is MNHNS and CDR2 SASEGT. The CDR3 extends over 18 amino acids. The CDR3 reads CASSGGLAGGTQDYEQYF. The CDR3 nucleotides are TGTGCCAGCAGTGGAGGACTAGCGGGAGGGACCCAAGACTACGAGCAGTACTTC.

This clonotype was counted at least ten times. The CDR3 reads CSARDQGAMNQPQHF. The CDR3 nucleotides read TGCAGTGCTAGAGATCAGGGGGCGATGAATCAGCCCCAGCATTTT. The rearrangement uses TRBV20-1 and TRBJ1-5; TRBD1 agrees at 8 bases. The germline V gene has CDR1 DFQATT and CDR2 SNEGSKA (reference sequence). Germline trimming cut 0 bases from V and 4 bases from J; bases unmatched to any gene: 5. CDR3 length equals 15 residues.

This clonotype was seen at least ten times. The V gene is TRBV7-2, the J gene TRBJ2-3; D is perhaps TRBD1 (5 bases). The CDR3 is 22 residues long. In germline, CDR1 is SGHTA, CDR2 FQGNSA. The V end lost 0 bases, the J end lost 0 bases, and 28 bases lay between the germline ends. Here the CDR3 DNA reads TGTGCCAGCAGCTTAGCCCCCACTATAGGGGCCGCCCCTCGGATTAGCACAGATACGCAGTATTTT. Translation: CASSLAPTIGAAPRISTDTQYF.

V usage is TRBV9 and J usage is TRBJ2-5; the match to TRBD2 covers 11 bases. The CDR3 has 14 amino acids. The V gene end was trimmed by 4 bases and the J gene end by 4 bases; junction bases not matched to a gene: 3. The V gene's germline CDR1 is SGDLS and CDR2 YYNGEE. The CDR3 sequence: CASSPLAGGETQYF. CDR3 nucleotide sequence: TGTGCCAGCAGCCCCCTAGCGGGGGGAGAGACCCAGTACTTC.

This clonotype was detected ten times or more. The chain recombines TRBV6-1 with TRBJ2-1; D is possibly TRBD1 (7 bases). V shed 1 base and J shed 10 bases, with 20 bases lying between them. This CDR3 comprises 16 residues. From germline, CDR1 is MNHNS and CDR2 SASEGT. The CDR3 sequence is CASSEGSRGVLGEQFF. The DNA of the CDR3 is TGTGCCAGCAGTGAAGGTAGCAGGGGGGTCTTAGGGGAGCAGTTCTTC.

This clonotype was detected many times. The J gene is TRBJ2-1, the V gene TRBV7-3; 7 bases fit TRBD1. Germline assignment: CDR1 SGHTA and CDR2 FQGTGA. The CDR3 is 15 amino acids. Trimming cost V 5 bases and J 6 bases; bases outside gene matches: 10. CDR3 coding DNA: TGTGCCAGCAGCCCGAGGACAGGACCGGGCAATGAGCAGTTCTTC. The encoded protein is CASSPRTGPGNEQFF.

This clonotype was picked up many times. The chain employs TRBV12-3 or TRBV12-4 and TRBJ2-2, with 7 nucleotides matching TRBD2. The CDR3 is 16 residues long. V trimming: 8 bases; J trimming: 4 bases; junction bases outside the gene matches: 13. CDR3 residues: CASGSKRGPSTGELFF. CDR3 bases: TGTGCCAGCGGATCAAAGCGGGGACCGAGCACCGGGGAGCTGTTTTTT.

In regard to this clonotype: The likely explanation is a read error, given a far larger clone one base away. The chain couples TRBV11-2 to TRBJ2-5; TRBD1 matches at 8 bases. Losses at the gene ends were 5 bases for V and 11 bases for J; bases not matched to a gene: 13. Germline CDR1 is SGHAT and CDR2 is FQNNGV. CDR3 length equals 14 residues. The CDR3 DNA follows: TGTGCCAGCAGCGGCCGACAGGGGAACAATGAGCAGTACTTC. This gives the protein CASSGRQGNNEQYF.

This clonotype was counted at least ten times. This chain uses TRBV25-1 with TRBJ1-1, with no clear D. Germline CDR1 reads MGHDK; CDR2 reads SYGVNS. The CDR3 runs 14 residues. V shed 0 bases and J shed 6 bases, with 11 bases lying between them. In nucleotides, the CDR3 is TGTGCCAGCAGTGAATACGGTAACCGCGCTGAAGCTTTCTTT. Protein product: CASSEYGNRAEAFF.

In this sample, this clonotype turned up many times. CDR3 coding DNA: TGTGCCAGCAGCAGTAAAGGGCGCACCGACTCCTACGAGCAGTACTTC. It codes for CASSSKGRTDSYEQYF. The chain uses TRBV7-2 and TRBJ2-7; D remains unclear. The CDR3 consists of 16 residues. Germline V gene data show CDR1 as SGHTA and CDR2 as FQGNSA. V lost 5 bases, J lost 0 bases, and 17 bases lay in between.

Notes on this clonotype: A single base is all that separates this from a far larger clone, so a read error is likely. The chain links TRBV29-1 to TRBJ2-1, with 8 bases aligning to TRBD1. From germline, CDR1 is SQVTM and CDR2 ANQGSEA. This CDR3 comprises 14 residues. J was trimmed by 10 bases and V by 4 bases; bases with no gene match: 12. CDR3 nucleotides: TGCAGCGTTGCCGGGACAGGCGGCCTGGGCGAGCAGTTCTTC. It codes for CSVAGTGGLGEQFF.

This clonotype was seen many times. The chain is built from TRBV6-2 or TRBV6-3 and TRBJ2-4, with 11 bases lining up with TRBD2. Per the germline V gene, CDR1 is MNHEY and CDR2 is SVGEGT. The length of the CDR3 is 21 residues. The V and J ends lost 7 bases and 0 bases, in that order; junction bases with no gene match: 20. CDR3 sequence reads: CASKDPRGLAGGALAKNIQYF. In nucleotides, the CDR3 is TGTGCCAGCAAGGACCCGCGTGGGCTAGCGGGGGGCGCCCTAGCCAAAAACATTCAGTACTTC.

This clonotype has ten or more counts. CDR3 sequence reads: CASSYRVSNYGYTF. The DNA of the CDR3 is TGTGCCAGCAGCTACAGGGTTTCTAACTATGGCTACACCTTC. This rearrangement joins TRBV3-1 to TRBJ1-2; tentatively, D is TRBD1 (6 bases). CDR3 length: 14 amino acids. Trimming shortened V by 5 bases and J by 0 bases, and 10 bases separated the two germline ends. Germline loops: CDR1 LGHDT, CDR2 YNNKEL (reference sequence).

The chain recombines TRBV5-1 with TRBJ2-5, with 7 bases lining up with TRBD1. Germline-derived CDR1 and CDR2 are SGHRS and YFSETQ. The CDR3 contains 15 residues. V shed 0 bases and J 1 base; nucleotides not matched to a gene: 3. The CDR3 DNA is TGCGCCAGCAGCTTGGTGGGACAGATCCAAGAGACCCAGTACTTC. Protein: CASSLVGQIQETQYF.

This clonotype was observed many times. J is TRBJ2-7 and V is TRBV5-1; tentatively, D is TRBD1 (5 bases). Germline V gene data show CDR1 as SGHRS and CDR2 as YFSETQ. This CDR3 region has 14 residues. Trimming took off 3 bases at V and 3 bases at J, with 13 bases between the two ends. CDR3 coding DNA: TGCGCCAGCAGCTACCCTGACAGAAGCTACGAGCAGTACTTC. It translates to CASSYPDRSYEQYF.

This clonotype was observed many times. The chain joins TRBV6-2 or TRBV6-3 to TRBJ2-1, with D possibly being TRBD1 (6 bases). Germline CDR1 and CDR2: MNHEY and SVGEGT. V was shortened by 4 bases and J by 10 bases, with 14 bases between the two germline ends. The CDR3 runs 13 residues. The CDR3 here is CASSSGTPFEQFF. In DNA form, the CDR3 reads TGTGCCAGCAGTTCCGGGACACCTTTCGAGCAGTTCTTC.

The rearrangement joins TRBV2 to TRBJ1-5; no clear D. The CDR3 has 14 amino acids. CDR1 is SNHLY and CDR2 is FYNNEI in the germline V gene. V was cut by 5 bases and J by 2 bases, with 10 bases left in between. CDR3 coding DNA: TGTGCCAGCAGTTTTGGGTCGGGCAATCAGCCCCAGCATTTT. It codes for CASSFGSGNQPQHF.

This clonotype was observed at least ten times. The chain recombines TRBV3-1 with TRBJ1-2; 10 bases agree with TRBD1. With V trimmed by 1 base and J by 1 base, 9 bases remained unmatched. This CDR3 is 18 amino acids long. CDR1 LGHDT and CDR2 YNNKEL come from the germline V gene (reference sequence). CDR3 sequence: CASSQGRQGAQINYGYTF. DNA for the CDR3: TGTGCCAGCAGCCAAGGACGACAGGGGGCACAGATTAACTATGGCTACACCTTC.

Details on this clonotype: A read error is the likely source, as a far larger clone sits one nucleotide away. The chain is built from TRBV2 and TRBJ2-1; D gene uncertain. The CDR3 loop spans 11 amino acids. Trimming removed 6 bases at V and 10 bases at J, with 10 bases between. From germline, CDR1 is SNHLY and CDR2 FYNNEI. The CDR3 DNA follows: TGTGCCAGCAGAGGCTCCTACGAGCAGTTCTTC. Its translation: CASRGSYEQFF.

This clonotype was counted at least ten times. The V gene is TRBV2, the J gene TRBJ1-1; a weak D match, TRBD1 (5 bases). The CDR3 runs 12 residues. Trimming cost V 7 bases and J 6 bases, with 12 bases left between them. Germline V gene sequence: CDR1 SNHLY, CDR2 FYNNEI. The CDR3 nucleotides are TGTGCCAGCAATTCAGGGCACCCTGAAGCTTTCTTT. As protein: CASNSGHPEAFF.

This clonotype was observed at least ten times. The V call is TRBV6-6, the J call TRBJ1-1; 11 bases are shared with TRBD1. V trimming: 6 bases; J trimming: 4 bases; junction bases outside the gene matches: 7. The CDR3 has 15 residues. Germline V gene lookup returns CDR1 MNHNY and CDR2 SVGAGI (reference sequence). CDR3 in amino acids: CASRPGQGATTEAFF. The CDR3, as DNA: TGTGCCAGCAGACCCGGACAGGGGGCTACCACTGAAGCTTTCTTT.

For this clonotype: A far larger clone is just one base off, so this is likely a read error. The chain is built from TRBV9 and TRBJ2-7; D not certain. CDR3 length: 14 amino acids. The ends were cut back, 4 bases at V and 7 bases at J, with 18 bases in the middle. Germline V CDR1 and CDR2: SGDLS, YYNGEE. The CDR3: CASSLLSFHNEQYF. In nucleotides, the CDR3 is TGTGCCAGCAGCCTTCTTAGTTTCCACAATGAGCAGTACTTC.

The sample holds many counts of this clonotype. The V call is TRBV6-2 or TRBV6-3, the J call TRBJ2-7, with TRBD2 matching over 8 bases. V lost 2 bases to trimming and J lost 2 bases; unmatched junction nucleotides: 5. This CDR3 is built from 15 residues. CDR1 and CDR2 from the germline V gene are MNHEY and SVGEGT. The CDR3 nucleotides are TGTGCCAGCAGTTACATGAGCGGGGGAACCTACGAGCAGTACTTC. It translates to CASSYMSGGTYEQYF.

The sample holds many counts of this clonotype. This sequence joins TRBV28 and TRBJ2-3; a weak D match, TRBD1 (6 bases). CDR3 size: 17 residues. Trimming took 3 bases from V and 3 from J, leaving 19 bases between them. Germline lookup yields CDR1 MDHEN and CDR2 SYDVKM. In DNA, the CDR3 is TGTGCCAGCAGTTTCCCCCAGGGACACGGGCGTACAGATACGCAGTATTTT. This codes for CASSFPQGHGRTDTQYF.

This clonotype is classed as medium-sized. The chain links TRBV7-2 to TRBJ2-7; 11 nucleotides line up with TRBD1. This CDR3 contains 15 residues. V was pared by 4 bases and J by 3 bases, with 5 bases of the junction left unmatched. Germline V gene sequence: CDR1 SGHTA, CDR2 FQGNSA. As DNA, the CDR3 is TGTGCCAGCAGCTCGAGGACAGGGGGCCTCTACGAGCAGTACTTC. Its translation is CASSSRTGGLYEQYF.

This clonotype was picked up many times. The CDR3 region is CASSIQQTNYGYTF. The CDR3 nucleotides read TGTGCCAGTAGTATTCAGCAGACTAACTATGGCTACACCTTC. V is TRBV19 and J is TRBJ1-2; no reliable D call. In germline, CDR1 is LNHDA, CDR2 SQIVND (reference sequence). Trimming took off 3 bases at V and 0 bases at J, with 8 bases between the two ends. This CDR3 has 14 residues. The full variable domain, completed using reference TRBV19 and TRBJ1-2, is DGGITQSPKYLFRKEGQNVTLSCEQNLNHDAMYWYRQDPGQGLRLIYYSQIVNDFQKGDIAEGYSVSREKKESFPLTVTSAQKNPTAFYLCASSIQQTNYGYTFGSGTRLTVV.